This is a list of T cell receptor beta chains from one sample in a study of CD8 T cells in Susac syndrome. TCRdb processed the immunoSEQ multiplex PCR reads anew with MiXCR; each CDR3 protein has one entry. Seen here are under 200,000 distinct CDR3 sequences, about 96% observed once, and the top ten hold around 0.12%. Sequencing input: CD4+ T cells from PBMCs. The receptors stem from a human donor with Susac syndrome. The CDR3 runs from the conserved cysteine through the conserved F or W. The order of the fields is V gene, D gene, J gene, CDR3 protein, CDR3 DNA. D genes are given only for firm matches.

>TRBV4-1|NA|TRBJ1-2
CASSQDPPGLVDGYTF
TGCGCCAGCAGCCAAGATCCCCCAGGGTTAGTGGATGGCTACACCTTC
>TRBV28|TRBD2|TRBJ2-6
CASSFAGLAGAGANVLTF
TGTGCCAGCAGTTTTGCTGGACTAGCGGGAGCCGGGGCCAACGTCCTGACTTTC
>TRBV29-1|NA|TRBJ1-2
CSVVRGSGYGYTF
TGCAGCGTTGTCAGAGGGTCAGGGTATGGCTACACCTTC
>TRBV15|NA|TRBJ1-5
CATSRVPEWGGGYNQPQHF
TGTGCCACCAGCAGAGTCCCCGAGTGGGGAGGGGGGTACAATCAGCCCCAGCATTTT
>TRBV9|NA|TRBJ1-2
CASSAMGTPEGGYTF
TGTGCCAGCAGCGCCATGGGGACACCCGAGGGTGGCTACACCTTC
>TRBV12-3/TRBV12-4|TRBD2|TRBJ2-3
CASNPGKLAGITDTQYF
TGTGCCAGCAACCCGGGTAAACTAGCGGGGATCACAGATACGCAGTATTTT
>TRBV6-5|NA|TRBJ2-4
CASSYSAKNIQYF
TGTGCCAGCAGTTACTCGGCCAAAAACATTCAGTACTTC
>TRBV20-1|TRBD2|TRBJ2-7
CSARLAGVAYEQYF
TGCAGTGCTCGCTTAGCGGGAGTCGCCTACGAGCAGTACTTC
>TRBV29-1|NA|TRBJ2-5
CSFRQETQYF
TGCAGCTTCCGTCAAGAGACCCAGTACTTC
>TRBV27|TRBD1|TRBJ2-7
CASSSRQGPSYEQYF
TGTGCCAGCAGTTCGAGACAGGGACCATCCTACGAGCAGTACTTC